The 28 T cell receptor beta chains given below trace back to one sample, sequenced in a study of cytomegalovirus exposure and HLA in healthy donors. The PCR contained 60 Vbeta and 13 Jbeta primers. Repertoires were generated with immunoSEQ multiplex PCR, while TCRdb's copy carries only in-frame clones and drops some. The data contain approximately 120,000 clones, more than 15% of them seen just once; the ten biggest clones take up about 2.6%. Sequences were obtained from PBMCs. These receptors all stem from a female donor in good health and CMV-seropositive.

CDR3 in amino acids: CASSTRTSGGANTDTQYF. CDR3 DNA: TGTGCCAGCAGCACCCGGACTAGCGGGGGGGCCAACACAGATACGCAGTATTTT. The rearrangement joins TRBV9 to TRBJ2-3, with 15 bases matching TRBD2. Trimming removed 4 bases from V and 2 bases from J; junction bases left unmatched: 8. The germline CDR1 and CDR2 sequences are SGDLS and YYNGEE. The CDR3 contains 18 residues.

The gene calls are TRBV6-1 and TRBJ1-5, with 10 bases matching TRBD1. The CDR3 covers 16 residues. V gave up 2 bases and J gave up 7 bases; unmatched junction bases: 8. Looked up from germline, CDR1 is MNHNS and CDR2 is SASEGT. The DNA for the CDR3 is TGTGCCAGCAGTGAACTACCGGGACAGGGGAAACAGCCCCAGCATTTT. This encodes CASSELPGQGKQPQHF.

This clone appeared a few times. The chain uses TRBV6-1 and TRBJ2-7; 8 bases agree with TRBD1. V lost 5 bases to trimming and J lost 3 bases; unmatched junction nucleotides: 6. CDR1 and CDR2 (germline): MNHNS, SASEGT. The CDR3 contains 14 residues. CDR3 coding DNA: TGTGCCAGCAGTCCTAGGACAGGGAGCTACGAGCAGTACTTC. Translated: CASSPRTGSYEQYF.

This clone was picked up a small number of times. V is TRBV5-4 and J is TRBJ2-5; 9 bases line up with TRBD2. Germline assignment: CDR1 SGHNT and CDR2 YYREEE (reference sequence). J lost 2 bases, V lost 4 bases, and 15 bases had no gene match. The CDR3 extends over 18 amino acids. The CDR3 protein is CASSPGLAGPVQQETQYF. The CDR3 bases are TGTGCCAGCAGCCCCGGGCTAGCGGGGCCGGTACAACAAGAGACCCAGTACTTC.

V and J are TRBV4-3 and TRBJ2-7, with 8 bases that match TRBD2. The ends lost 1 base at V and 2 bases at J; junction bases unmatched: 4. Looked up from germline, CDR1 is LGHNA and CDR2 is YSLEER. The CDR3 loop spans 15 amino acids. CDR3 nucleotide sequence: TGCGCCAGCAGCCAAGCTCCGGGACTAGCCTACGAGCAGTACTTC. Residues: CASSQAPGLAYEQYF.

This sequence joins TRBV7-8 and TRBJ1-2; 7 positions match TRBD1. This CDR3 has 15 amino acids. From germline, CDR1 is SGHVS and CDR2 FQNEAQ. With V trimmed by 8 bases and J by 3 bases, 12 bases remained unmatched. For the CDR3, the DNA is TGTGCCAGCGTGCCACTAGACAGGGATCACTATGGCTACACCTTC. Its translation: CASVPLDRDHYGYTF. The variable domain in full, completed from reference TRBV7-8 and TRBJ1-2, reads GAGVSQSPRYKVAKRGQDVALRCDPISGHVSLFWYQQALGQGPEFLTYFQNEAQLDKSGLPSDRFFAERPEGSVSTLKIQRTQQEDSAVYLCASVPLDRDHYGYTFGSGTRLTVV.

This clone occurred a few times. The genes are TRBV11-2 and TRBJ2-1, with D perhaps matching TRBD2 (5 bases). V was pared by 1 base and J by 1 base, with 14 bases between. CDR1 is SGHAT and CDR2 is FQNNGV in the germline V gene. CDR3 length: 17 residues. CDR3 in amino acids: CASSLAPITRSYNEQFF. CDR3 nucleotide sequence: TGTGCCAGCAGCTTAGCCCCAATAACTAGGTCCTACAATGAGCAGTTCTTC. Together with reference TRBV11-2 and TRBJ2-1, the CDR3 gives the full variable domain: EAGVAQSPRYKIIEKRQSVAFWCNPISGHATLYWYQQILGQGPKLLIQFQNNGVVDDSQLPKDRFSAERLKGVDSTLKIQPAKLEDSAVYLCASSLAPITRSYNEQFFGPGTRLTVL.

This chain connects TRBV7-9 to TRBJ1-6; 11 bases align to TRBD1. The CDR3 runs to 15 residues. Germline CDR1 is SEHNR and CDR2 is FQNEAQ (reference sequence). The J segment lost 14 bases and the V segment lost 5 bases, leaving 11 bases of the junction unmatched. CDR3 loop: CASSVPGQGVSALHF. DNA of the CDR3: TGTGCCAGCAGCGTCCCGGGACAGGGGGTTTCGGCCCTCCACTTT.

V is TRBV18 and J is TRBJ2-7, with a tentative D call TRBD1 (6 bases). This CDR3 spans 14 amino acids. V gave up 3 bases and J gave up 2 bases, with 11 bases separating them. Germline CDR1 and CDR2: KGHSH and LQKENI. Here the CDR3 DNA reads TGTGCCAGCTCACCTGGGACACATACCTACGAGCAGTACTTC. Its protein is CASSPGTHTYEQYF.

The CDR3 DNA reads TGTGCCAGCAGTTTAGTAGCCTCCTATGGCTACACCTTC. This codes for CASSLVASYGYTF. The rearrangement uses TRBV28 and TRBJ1-2; D is ambiguous. The ends were cut back, 2 bases at V and 4 bases at J, with 8 bases in the middle. The V gene's germline CDR1 is MDHEN and CDR2 SYDVKM. The CDR3 sequence is 13 residues long.

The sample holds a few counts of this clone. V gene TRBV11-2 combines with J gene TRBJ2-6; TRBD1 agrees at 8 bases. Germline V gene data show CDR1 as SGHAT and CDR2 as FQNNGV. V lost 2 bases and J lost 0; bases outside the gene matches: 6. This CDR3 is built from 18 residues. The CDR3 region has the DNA TGTGCCAGCAGCTTATCGGTGGGACAGGCCTCTGGGGCCAACGTCCTGACTTTC. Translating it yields CASSLSVGQASGANVLTF.

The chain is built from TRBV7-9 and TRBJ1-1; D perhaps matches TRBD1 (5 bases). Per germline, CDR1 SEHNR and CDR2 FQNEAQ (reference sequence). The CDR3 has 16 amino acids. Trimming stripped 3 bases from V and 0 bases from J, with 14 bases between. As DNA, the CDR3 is TGTGCCAGCAGCTTTGAGCTCGCAGGGATGAACACTGAAGCTTTCTTT. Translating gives CASSFELAGMNTEAFF. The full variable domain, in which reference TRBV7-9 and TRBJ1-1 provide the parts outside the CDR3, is DTGVSQNPRHKITKRGQNVTFRCDPISEHNRLYWYRQTLGQGPEFLTYFQNEAQLEKSRLLSDRFSAERPKGSFSTLEIQRTEQGDSAMYLCASSFELAGMNTEAFFGQGTRLTVV.

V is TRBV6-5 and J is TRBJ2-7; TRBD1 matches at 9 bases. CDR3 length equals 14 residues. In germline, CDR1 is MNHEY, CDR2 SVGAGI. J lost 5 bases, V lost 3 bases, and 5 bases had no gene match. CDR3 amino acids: CASSYTGGYNEQYF. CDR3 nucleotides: TGTGCCAGCAGTTATACAGGGGGCTACAACGAGCAGTACTTC.

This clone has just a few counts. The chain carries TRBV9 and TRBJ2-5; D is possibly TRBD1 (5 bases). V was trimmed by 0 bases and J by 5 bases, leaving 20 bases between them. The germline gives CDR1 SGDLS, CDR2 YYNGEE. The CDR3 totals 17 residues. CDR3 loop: CASSVGSPAGWWETQYF. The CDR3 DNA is TGTGCCAGCAGCGTAGGATCCCCGGCAGGGTGGTGGGAGACCCAGTACTTC.

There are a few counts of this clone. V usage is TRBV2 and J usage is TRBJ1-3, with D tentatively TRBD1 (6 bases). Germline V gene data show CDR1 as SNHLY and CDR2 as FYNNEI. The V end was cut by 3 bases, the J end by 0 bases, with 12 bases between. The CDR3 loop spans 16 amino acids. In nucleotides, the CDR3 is TGTGCCAGCAGTGACGGGACACCCAGCTCTGGAAACACCATATATTTT. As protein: CASSDGTPSSGNTIYF.

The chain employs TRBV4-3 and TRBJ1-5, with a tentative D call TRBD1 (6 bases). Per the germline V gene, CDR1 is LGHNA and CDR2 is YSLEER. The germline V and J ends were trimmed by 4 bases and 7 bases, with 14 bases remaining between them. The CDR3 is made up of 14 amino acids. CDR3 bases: TGCGCCAGCAGCCCGGGACACACGGACCAGCCCCAGCATTTT. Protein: CASSPGHTDQPQHF.

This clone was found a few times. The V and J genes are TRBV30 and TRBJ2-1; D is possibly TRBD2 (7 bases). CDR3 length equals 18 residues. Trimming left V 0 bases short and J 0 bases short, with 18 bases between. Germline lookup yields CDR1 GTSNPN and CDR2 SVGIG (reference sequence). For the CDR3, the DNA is TGTGCCTGGAGTGTCGTTTTGGGGGGGCTAAGCTCCTACAATGAGCAGTTCTTC. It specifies CAWSVVLGGLSSYNEQFF.

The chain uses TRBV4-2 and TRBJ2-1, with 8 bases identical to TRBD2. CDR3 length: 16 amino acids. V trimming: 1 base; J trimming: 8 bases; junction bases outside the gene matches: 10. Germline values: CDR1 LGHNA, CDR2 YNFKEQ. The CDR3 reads CASSQGGLRGGHEQFF. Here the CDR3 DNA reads TGTGCCAGCAGCCAAGGTGGTCTCCGGGGGGGCCATGAGCAGTTCTTC.

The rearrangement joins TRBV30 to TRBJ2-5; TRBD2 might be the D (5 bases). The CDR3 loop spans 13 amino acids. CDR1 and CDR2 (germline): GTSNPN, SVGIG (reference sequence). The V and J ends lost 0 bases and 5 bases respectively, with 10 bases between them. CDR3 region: CAWSVSSIETQYF. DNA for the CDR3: TGTGCCTGGAGTGTATCTAGCATCGAGACCCAGTACTTC.

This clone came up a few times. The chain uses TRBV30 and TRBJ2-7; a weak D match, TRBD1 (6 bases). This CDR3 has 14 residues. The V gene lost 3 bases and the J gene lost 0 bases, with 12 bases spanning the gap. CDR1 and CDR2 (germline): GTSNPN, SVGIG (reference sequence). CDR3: CAWRGTGSSYEQYF. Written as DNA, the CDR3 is TGTGCCTGGAGAGGCACAGGGAGCTCCTACGAGCAGTACTTC. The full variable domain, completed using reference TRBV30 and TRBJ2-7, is SQTIHQWPATLVQPVGSPLSLECTVEGTSNPNLYWYRQAAGRGLQLLFYSVGIGQISSEVPQNLSASRPQDRQFILSSKKLLLSDSGFYLCAWRGTGSSYEQYFGPGTRLTVT.

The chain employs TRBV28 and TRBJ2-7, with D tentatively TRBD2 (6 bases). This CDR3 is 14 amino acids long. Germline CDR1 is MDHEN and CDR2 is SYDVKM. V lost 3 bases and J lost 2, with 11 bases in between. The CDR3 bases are TGTGCCAGCAGTTTCAGTGGGGGGACCTACGAGCAGTACTTC. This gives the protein CASSFSGGTYEQYF. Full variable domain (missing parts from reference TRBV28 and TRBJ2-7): DVKVTQSSRYLVKRTGEKVFLECVQDMDHENMFWYRQDPGLGLRLIYFSYDVKMKEKGDIPEGYSVSREKKERFSLILESASTNQTSMYLCASSFSGGTYEQYFGPGTRLTVT.

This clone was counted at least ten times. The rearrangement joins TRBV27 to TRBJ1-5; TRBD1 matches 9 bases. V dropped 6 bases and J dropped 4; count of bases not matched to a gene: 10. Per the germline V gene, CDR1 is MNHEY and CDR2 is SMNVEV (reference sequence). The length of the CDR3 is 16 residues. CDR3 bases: TGTGCCAGCAGATGGACAGGGGTGGCCCCTAATCAGCCCCAGCATTTT. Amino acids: CASRWTGVAPNQPQHF.

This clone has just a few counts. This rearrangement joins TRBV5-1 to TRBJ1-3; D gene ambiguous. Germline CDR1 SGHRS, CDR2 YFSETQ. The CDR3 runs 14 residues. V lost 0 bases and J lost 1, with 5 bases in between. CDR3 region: CASSLDVSGNTIYF. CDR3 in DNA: TGCGCCAGCAGCTTGGATGTATCTGGAAACACCATATATTTT.

The CDR3 sequence: CASSDPDSVEKLFF. The CDR3 nucleotides are TGCGCCAGCAGTGACCCCGACAGCGTCGAAAAACTGTTTTTT. The chain combines TRBV10-2 with TRBJ1-4; D is possibly TRBD1 (5 bases). The CDR3 contains 14 residues. Germline-derived CDR1 and CDR2 are WSHSY and SAAADI. Trimming cost V 3 bases and J 8 bases, with 13 bases left between them.

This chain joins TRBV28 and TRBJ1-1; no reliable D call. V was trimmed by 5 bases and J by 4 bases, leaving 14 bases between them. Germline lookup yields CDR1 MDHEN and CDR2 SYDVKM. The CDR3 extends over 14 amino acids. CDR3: CASSLTEEGTEAFF. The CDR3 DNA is TGTGCCAGCAGTCTGACTGAGGAGGGCACTGAAGCTTTCTTT.

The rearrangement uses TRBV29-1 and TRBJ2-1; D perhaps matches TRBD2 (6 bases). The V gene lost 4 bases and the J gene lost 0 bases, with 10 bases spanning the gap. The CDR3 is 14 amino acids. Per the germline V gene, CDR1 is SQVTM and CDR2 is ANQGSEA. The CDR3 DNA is TGCAGCGTTGTGGCGGGAAGCTCCTACAATGAGCAGTTCTTC. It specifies CSVVAGSSYNEQFF.

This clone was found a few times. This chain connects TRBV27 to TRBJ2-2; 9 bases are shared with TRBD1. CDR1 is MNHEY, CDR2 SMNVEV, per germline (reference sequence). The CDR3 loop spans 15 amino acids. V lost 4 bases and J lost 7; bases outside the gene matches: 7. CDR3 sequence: CASSWDRVSGGELFF. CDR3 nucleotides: TGTGCCAGCAGTTGGGACAGGGTTTCAGGCGGGGAGCTGTTTTTT.

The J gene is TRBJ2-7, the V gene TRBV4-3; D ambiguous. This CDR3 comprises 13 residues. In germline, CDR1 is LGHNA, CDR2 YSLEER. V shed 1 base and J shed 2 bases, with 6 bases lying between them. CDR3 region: CASSQGLPYEQYF. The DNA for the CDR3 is TGCGCCAGCAGCCAAGGCCTACCCTACGAGCAGTACTTC.